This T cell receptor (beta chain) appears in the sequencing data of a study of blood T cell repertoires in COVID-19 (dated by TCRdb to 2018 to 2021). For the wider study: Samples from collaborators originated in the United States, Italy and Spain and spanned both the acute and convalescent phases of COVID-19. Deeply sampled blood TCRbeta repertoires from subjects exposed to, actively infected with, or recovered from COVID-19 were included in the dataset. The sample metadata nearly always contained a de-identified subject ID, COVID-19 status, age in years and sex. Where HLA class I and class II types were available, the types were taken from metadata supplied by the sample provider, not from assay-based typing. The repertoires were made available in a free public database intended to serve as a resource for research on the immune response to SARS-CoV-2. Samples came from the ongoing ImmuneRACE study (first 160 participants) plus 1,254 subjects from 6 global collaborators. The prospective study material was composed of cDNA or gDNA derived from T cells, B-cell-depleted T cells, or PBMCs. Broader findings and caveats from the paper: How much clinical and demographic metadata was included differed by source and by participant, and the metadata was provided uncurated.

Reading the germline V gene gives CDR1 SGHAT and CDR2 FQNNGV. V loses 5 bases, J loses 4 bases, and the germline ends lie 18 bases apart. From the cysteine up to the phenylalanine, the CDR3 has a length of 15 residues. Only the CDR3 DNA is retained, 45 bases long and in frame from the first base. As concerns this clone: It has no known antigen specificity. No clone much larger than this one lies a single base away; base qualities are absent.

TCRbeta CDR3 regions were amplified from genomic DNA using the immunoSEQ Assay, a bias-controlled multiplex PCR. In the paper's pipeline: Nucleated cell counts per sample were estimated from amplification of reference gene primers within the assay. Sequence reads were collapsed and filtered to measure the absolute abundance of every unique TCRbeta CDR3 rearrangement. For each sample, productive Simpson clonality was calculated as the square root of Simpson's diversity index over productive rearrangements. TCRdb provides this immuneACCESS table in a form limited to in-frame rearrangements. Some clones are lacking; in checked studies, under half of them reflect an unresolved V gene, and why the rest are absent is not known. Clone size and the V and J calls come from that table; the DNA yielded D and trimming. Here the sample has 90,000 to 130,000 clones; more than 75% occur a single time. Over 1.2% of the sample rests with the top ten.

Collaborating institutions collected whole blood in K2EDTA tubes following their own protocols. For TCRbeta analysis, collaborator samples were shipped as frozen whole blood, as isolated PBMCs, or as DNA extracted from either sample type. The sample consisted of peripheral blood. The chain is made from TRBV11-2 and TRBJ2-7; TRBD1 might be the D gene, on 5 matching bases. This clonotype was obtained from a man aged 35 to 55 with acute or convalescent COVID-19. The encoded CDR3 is CASSTRQNSLYEQYF. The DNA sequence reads TGTGCCAGCAGCACCCGACAGAATTCTTTATACGAGCAGTACTTC.